Presented here are 27 T cell receptor beta chains from one specimen sequenced in a study of identical twins. MiXCR, run by TCRdb on the 5' RACE reads, gives a single entry per CDR3 protein. This table holds 400,000 or so distinct CDR3 sequences, roughly 9% found once. The sequencing sample was made of naive T cells sorted from blood. These receptors originate from a woman in her fifties or sixties in good health.

The V and J genes are TRBV25-1 and TRBJ2-1; tentatively, D is TRBD2 (5 bases). The CDR3 is 12 amino acids. The germline gives CDR1 MGHDK, CDR2 SYGVNS. V lost 6 bases and J lost 7, with 10 bases in between. CDR3 sequence reads: CASSAGENEQFF. The CDR3 nucleotides read TGTGCCAGCAGCGCCGGGGAGAATGAGCAGTTCTTC.

This chain links TRBV12-5 with TRBJ2-3, with D perhaps matching TRBD1 (7 bases). Germline lookup yields CDR1 LGHNT and CDR2 FRNRAP. This CDR3 has 16 residues. The ends were cut back, 7 bases at V and 4 bases at J, with 21 bases in the middle. CDR3 DNA sequence: TGTGCTAGTGCCCAACTCCAGGGGGGTCCCGCAGATACGCAGTATTTT. Translating it yields CASAQLQGGPADTQYF.

This clonotype has ten or more counts. The rearrangement joins TRBV10-3 to TRBJ2-7; D gene ambiguous. Germline values: CDR1 ENHRY, CDR2 SYGVKD. V was shortened by 3 bases and J by 4 bases, with 7 bases between the two germline ends. The CDR3 spans 12 residues. CDR3 bases: TGTGCCATCAGTGAACGCGGTTACGAGCAGTACGTC. Its translation is CAISERGYEQYV.

This clonotype occurred a few times. J is TRBJ1-3 and V is TRBV6-1; D gene unclear. Trimming took off 6 bases at V and 0 bases at J, with 9 bases between the two ends. CDR1 is MNHNS and CDR2 is SASEGT in the germline V gene. This CDR3 region has 14 residues. DNA of the CDR3: TGTGCCAGCAGCGAAAAGTACTCTGGAAACACCATATATTTT. This gives the protein CASSEKYSGNTIYF.

This clonotype has only one observation. A much larger clone sits a single nucleotide away, making a read error possible. This is likely a read error, given that the CDR3 carries no conserved phenylalanine or tryptophan at its end. The gene calls are TRBV20-1 and TRBJ2-2; TRBD1 or TRBD2 may be the D gene (5 bases each). Trimming shortened V by 3 bases and J by 0 bases, and 8 bases separated the two germline ends. The CDR3 runs to 14 residues. From germline, CDR1 is DFQATT and CDR2 SNEGSKA (reference sequence). CDR3: CSARVGANTGELFL. CDR3 in DNA: TGCAGTGCTAGGGTGGGGGCGAACACCGGGGAGCTGTTTCTT.

This clonotype was recorded a few times. The chain has TRBV20-1 and TRBJ1-2; unclear D gene. Germline V gives CDR1 DFQATT, CDR2 SNEGSKA (reference sequence). The CDR3 consists of 14 residues. V lost 0 bases, J lost 5 bases, and 13 bases lay in between. The chain's CDR3 is CSARDSFGGYGYTF. The CDR3 DNA follows: TGCAGTGCTAGAGATTCGTTCGGAGGGTATGGCTACACCTTC.

This clonotype was observed many times. The V call is TRBV6-5, the J call TRBJ1-5; D is unclear. CDR3 size: 13 residues. The germline V gene has CDR1 MNHEY and CDR2 SVGAGI. V lost 4 bases and J 6 bases, leaving 10 bases between the germline ends. The DNA for the CDR3 is TGTGCCAGCAGTTTCGAGGCCGGTCAGCCCCAGCATTTT. This codes for CASSFEAGQPQHF.

This clonotype was seen more than once but under ten times. The J gene is TRBJ2-5, the V gene TRBV10-2, with D possibly TRBD1 on 6 matching bases. The CDR3 runs to 16 residues. Germline V gives CDR1 WSHSY, CDR2 SAAADI. The V end was cut by 0 bases, the J end by 1 base, with 12 bases between. DNA for the CDR3: TGCGCCAGCAGTGAGTCATCCGGGACAATCCAAGAGACCCAGTACTTC. Amino acids: CASSESSGTIQETQYF.

This clonotype came up a few times. This rearrangement joins TRBV11-2 to TRBJ1-2; TRBD1 agrees at 7 bases. V trimming: 4 bases; J trimming: 3 bases; junction bases outside the gene matches: 8. CDR1 and CDR2 from the germline V gene are SGHAT and FQNNGV. The CDR3 is 15 residues long. CDR3 region: CASSYRTGEYYGYTF. The CDR3 bases are TGTGCCAGCAGCTACCGGACAGGCGAATACTATGGCTACACCTTC.

This chain connects TRBV7-9 to TRBJ2-7; TRBD1 aligns across 9 bases. The CDR3 sequence is 17 residues long. The germline gives CDR1 SEHNR, CDR2 FQNEAQ (reference sequence). The V gene end was trimmed by 1 base and the J gene end by 2 bases; junction bases not matched to a gene: 9. In DNA, the CDR3 is TGTGCCAGCAGCTTAGACCTAACAGGGGGCTATACCTACGAGCAGTACGTC. Amino acids: CASSLDLTGGYTYEQYV.

Only a few counts were recorded for this clonotype. The chain links TRBV6-1 to TRBJ2-1; D remains ambiguous. V dropped 2 bases and J dropped 8 bases, with 4 bases sitting between them. Germline loops: CDR1 MNHNS, CDR2 SASEGT. CDR3 size: 11 residues. CDR3 bases: TGTGCCAGCAGTGAATTAGATGAGCAGTTCTTC. Amino acid sequence: CASSELDEQFF.

This clonotype has just a few counts. The chain has TRBV12-3 or TRBV12-4 and TRBJ1-3; D is undetermined. With 3 bases removed from V and 11 bases from J, the gap between germline ends came to 11 bases. The CDR3 totals 12 residues. The CDR3 DNA reads TGTGCCAGCAGTTTGGAGGAGATACCCATATATTTT. Amino acids: CASSLEEIPIYF.

The chain combines TRBV7-9 with TRBJ2-1, with TRBD1 matching 7 bases. This CDR3 is 15 amino acids long. Germline V lookup: CDR1 SEHNR, CDR2 FQNEAQ (reference sequence). After removal of 7 bases from V and 4 bases from J, the junction contained 10 bases not matched to a gene. The CDR3 reads CASIIGAGGYNEQFF. The CDR3 DNA is TGTGCCAGCATCATCGGGGCAGGGGGATACAATGAGCAGTTCTTC.

This clonotype was recorded at least ten times. The chain uses TRBV29-1 and TRBJ2-1; D is undetermined. Germline lookup yields CDR1 SQVTM and CDR2 ANQGSEA. This CDR3 is 14 amino acids long. V was cut by 2 bases and J by 1 base, with 9 bases left in between. The CDR3 loop reads CSVENRQSYNEQFF. The DNA for the CDR3 is TGCAGCGTTGAAAATCGGCAGTCCTACAATGAGCAGTTCTTC.

A few counts support this clonotype. This sequence joins TRBV20-1 and TRBJ1-1; D unresolved. The CDR3 contains 15 residues. Germline CDR1 and CDR2: DFQATT and SNEGSKA (reference sequence). Trimming stripped 6 bases from V and 1 base from J, with 18 bases between. The DNA of the CDR3 is TGCAGTGCCTTTTACCCTCCAGGCAGGAACACTGAAGCTTTCTTT. Translation gives CSAFYPPGRNTEAFF.

This clonotype came up a few times. V usage is TRBV7-3 and J usage is TRBJ2-1, with 8 bases that match TRBD2. With V trimmed by 1 base and J by 5 bases, 7 bases remained unmatched. The CDR3 loop spans 16 amino acids. Looked up from germline, CDR1 is SGHTA and CDR2 is FQGTGA. The CDR3 region is CASSLRSGSIDNEQFF. CDR3 sequence (DNA): TGTGCCAGCAGCTTAAGGAGCGGGAGTATAGACAATGAGCAGTTCTTC.

The rearrangement joins TRBV2 to TRBJ2-7, with TRBD2 as a possible D gene (7 bases). Germline values: CDR1 SNHLY, CDR2 FYNNEI. This CDR3 is 14 amino acids long. V dropped 3 bases and J dropped 2 bases, with 11 bases sitting between them. The DNA for the CDR3 is TGTGCCAGCAGTGAGGGGGGGGGCCCCTACGAGCAGTACGTC. Protein product: CASSEGGGPYEQYV.

V usage is TRBV6-6 and J usage is TRBJ2-3; 11 nucleotides match TRBD2. J lost 0 bases, V lost 7 bases, and 15 bases had no gene match. Germline lookup yields CDR1 MNHNY and CDR2 SVGAGI (reference sequence). CDR3 size: 19 residues. The CDR3 coding sequence is TGTGCCAGCACCCCCCGTAGCGGGAGGGCCGCGGTTAGCACAGATACGCAGTATTTT. This gives the protein CASTPRSGRAAVSTDTQYF.

This clonotype was picked up a small number of times. The gene calls are TRBV27 and TRBJ2-7; 7 nucleotides agree with TRBD1. The CDR3 totals 13 residues. Trimming removed 3 bases from V and 3 bases from J; junction bases left unmatched: 2. Germline V lookup: CDR1 MNHEY, CDR2 SMNVEV (reference sequence). The CDR3 is CASSFAGGYEQYF. DNA of the CDR3: TGTGCCAGCAGTTTCGCAGGGGGCTACGAGCAGTACTTC.

This clonotype was seen a handful of times. V is TRBV4-1 and J is TRBJ2-1; 10 positions agree with TRBD2. Germline V gene sequence: CDR1 MGHRA, CDR2 YSYEKL. CDR3 length: 16 amino acids. Trimming at V came to 0 bases and at J to 9 bases, leaving 8 bases not matched to a gene. CDR3 protein: CASSQDPGTSVSEQFF. The DNA of the CDR3 is TGCGCCAGCAGCCAAGATCCCGGGACTAGCGTCAGTGAGCAGTTCTTC.

V and J are TRBV7-3 and TRBJ2-5; D is perhaps TRBD2 (6 bases). This CDR3 spans 14 amino acids. V lost 5 bases to trimming and J lost 1 base, with 11 bases between them. The germline V gene encodes CDR1 SGHTA and CDR2 FQGTGA. The CDR3 here is CASSPSGPQETQYF. The DNA for the CDR3 is TGTGCCAGCAGCCCGAGCGGGCCCCAAGAGACCCAGTACTTC.

The genes are TRBV24-1 and TRBJ2-7; weak D call: TRBD2 (6 bases). Trimming took off 9 bases at V and 3 bases at J, with 17 bases between the two ends. The CDR3 runs to 14 residues. The germline V gene has CDR1 KGHDR and CDR2 SFDVKD. The CDR3 sequence: CATAGTSRSYEQYF. The CDR3 DNA sequence: TGTGCCACCGCCGGGACTTCTAGAAGCTACGAGCAGTACTTC.

In its sample, this clonotype was seen many times. The chain has TRBV2 and TRBJ2-5; D could derive from TRBD1 or TRBD2 (6 bases each). The CDR3 length is 12 residues. V lost 11 bases, J lost 3 bases, and 13 bases lay in between. CDR1 is SNHLY, CDR2 FYNNEI, per germline. In nucleotides, the CDR3 is TGTGCCGGAAACAGGGAGGAAGAGACCCAGTACTTC. Translation gives CAGNREEETQYF.

The V gene is TRBV10-3, the J gene TRBJ2-3; TRBD1 might be the D (6 bases). Germline V gene sequence: CDR1 ENHRY, CDR2 SYGVKD. V was shortened by 6 bases and J by 8 bases, with 15 bases between the two germline ends. The CDR3 contains 13 residues. The CDR3 DNA reads TGTGCCATCAGGGGGGCTTTCGAAATTACGCAGTATTTT. Translation gives CAIRGAFEITQYF.

This clonotype has ten or more counts. The chain is built from TRBV7-9 and TRBJ1-4; D call uncertain. Per the germline V gene, CDR1 is SEHNR and CDR2 is FQNEAQ (reference sequence). CDR3 length equals 16 residues. With 5 bases removed from V and 8 bases from J, the gap between germline ends came to 21 bases. CDR3 amino acids: CASSPRKSGAEEKLFF. As DNA, the CDR3 is TGTGCCAGCAGCCCCCGAAAATCGGGAGCGGAGGAAAAACTGTTTTTT.

There are many counts of this clonotype. The V call is TRBV29-1, the J call TRBJ2-7; no definite D call. With 4 bases removed from V and 2 bases from J, the gap between germline ends came to 9 bases. The CDR3 consists of 12 residues. Germline V CDR1 and CDR2: SQVTM, ANQGSEA. CDR3 sequence reads: CSVGTSAYEQYF. Here the CDR3 DNA reads TGCAGCGTTGGGACCTCCGCCTACGAGCAGTACTTC.

The gene calls are TRBV6-2 or TRBV6-3 and TRBJ2-7, with D unclear. The CDR3 is 15 residues long. Trimming pared 5 bases from V and 3 bases from J, leaving 17 bases between. Germline V lookup: CDR1 MNHEY, CDR2 SVGEGT. CDR3 sequence reads: CASSPLGGVGYEQYF. Written as DNA, the CDR3 is TGTGCCAGCAGTCCATTAGGCGGAGTCGGCTACGAGCAGTACTTC.